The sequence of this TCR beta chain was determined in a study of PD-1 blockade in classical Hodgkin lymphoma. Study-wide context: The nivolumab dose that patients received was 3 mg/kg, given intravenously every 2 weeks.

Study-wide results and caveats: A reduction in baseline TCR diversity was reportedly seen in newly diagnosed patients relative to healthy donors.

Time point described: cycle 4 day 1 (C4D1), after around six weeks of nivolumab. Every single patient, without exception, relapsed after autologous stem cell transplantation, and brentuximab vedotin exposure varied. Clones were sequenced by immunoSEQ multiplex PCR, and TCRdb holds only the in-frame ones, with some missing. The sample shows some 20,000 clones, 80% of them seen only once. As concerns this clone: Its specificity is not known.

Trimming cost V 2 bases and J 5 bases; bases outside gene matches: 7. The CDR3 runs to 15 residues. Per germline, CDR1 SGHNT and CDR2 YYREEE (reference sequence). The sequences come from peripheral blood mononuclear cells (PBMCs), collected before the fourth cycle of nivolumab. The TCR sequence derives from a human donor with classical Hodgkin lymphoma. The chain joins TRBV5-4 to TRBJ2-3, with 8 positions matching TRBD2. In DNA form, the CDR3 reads TGTGCCAGCAGCTTAGCCGGGGGGGCTAGAGATACGCAGTATTTT. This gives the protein CASSLAGGARDTQYF.